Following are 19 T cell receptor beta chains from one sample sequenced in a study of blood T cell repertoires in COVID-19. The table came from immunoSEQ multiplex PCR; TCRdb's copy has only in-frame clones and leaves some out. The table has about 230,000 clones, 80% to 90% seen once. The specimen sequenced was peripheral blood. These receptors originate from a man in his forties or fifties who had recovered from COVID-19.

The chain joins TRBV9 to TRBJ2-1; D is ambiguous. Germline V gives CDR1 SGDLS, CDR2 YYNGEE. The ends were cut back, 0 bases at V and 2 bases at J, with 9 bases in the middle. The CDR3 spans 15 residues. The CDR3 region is CASSVERSPYNEQFF. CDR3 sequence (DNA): TGTGCCAGCAGCGTAGAAAGGAGCCCCTACAATGAGCAGTTCTTC.

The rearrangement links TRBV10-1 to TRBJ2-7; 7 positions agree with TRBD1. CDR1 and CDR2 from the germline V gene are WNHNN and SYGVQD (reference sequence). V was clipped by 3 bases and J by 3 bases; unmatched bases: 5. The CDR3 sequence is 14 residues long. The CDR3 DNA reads TGCGCCAGCAGTGACGGGACAGAAGGCTACGAGCAGTACTTC. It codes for CASSDGTEGYEQYF.

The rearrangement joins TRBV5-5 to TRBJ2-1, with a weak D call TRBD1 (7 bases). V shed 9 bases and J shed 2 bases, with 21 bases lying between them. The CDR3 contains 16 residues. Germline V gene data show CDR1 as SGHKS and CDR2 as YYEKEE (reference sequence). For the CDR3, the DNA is TGTGCCACCGGACGACAGGGAGGCTTTGCCTACAATGAGCAGTTCTTC. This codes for CATGRQGGFAYNEQFF.

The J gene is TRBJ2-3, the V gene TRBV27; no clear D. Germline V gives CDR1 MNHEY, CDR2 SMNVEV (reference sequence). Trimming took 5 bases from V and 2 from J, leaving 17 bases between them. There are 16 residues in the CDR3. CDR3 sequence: CASSPSAGAYTDTQYF. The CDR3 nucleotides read TGTGCCAGCAGTCCGAGTGCCGGAGCTTACACAGATACGCAGTATTTT.

The CDR3 region is CASRGEGGNEQYF. CDR3 DNA sequence: TGTGCCAGCCGTGGGGAGGGAGGTAACGAGCAGTACTTC. The genes are TRBV10-3 and TRBJ2-7; 7 bases fit TRBD2. CDR1 and CDR2 from the germline V gene are ENHRY and SYGVKD. This CDR3 has 13 residues. V lost 10 bases and J lost 5; bases outside the gene matches: 11.

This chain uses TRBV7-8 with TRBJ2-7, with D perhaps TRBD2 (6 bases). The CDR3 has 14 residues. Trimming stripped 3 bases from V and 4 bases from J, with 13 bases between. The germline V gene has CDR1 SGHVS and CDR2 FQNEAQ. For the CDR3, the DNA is TGTGCCAGCAGCTTGCTCGATGGGGGGTACGAGCAGTACTTC. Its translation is CASSLLDGGYEQYF.

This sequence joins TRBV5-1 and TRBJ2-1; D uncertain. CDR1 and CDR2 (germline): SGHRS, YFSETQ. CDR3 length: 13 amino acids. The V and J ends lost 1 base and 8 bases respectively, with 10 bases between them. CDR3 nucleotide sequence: TGCGCCAGCAGCTTGTGGCTAGGTCATGAGCAGTTCTTC. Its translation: CASSLWLGHEQFF.

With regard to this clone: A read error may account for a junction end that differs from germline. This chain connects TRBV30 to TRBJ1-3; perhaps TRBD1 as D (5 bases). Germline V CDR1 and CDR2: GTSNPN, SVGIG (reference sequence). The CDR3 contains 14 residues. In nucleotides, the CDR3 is TGTGCCCGGAGTCTAGGGGCGACTGGAAACACCATATATTTT. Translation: CARSLGATGNTIYF.

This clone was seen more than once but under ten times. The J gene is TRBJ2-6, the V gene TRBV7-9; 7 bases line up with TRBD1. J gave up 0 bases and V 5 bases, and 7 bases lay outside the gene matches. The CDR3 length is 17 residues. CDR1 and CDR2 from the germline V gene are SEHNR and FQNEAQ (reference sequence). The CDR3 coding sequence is TGTGCCAGCAGCCGAGGGGGCCTTAGCTCTGGGGCCAACGTCCTGACTTTC. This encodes CASSRGGLSSGANVLTF.

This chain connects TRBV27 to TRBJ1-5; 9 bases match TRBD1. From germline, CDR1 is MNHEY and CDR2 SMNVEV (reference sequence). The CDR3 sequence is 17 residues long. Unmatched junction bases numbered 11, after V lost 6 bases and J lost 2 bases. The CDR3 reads CASRATGGAIGNQPQHF. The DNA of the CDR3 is TGTGCCAGCAGAGCAACAGGGGGCGCAATTGGCAATCAGCCCCAGCATTTT.

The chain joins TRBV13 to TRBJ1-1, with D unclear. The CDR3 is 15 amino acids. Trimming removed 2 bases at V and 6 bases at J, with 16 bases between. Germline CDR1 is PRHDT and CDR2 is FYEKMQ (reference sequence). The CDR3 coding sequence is TGTGCCAGCAGCTTATTCGATTCTTCAGGCCCTGAAGCTTTCTTT. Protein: CASSLFDSSGPEAFF.

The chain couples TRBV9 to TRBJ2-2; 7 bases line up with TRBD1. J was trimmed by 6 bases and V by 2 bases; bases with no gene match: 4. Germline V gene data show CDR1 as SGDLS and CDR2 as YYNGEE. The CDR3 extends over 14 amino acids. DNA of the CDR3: TGTGCCAGCAGCGTGGACAGGCCCCCCGGGGAGCTGTTTTTT. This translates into CASSVDRPPGELFF.

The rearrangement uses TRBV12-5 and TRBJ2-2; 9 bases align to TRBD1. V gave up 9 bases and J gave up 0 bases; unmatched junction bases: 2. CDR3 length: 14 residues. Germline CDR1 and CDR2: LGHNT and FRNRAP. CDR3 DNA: TGTGCTAGCAGGGACAGGGCGAACACCGGGGAGCTGTTTTTT. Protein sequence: CASRDRANTGELFF.

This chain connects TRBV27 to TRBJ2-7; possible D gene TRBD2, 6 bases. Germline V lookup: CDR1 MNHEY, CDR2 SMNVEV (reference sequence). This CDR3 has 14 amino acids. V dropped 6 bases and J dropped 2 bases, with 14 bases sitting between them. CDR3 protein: CASSPRAGPYEQYF. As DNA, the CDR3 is TGTGCCAGCAGCCCTAGGGCGGGACCCTACGAGCAGTACTTC.

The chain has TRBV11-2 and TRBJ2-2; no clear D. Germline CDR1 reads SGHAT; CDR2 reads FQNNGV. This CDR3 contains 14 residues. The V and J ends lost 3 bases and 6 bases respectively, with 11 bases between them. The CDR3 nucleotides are TGTGCCAGCAGCTTTGGTAGCTCGTCCGGGGAGCTGTTTTTT. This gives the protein CASSFGSSSGELFF.

The CDR3: CASSISAGGSDTQYF. CDR3 nucleotide sequence: TGTGCCAGTAGTATATCTGCAGGGGGCTCAGATACGCAGTATTTT. This chain links TRBV19 with TRBJ2-3; TRBD1 matches 8 bases. This CDR3 comprises 15 residues. V trimming: 2 bases; J trimming: 4 bases; junction bases outside the gene matches: 5. Germline values: CDR1 LNHDA, CDR2 SQIVND (reference sequence).

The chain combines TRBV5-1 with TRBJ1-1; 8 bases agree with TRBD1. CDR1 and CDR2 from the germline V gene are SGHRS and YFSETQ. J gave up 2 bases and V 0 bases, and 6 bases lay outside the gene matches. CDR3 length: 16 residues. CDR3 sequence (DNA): TGCGCCAGCAGCTTGGCCCCCAGGGGGCCCAACACTGAAGCTTTCTTT. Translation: CASSLAPRGPNTEAFF.

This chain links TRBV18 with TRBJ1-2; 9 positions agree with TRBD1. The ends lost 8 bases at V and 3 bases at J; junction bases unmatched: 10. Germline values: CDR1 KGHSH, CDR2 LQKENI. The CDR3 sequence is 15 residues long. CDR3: CASAEKTGGDYGYTF. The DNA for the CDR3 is TGTGCCAGCGCCGAAAAGACAGGGGGGGACTATGGCTACACCTTC.

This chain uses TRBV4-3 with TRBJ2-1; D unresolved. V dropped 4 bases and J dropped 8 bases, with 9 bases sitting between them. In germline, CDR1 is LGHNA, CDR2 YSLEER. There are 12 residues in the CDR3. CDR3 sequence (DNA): TGCGCCAGCAGCCGTCCAGGTTATGAGCAGTTCTTC. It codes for CASSRPGYEQFF.